A selection of T cell receptor beta chains follows, all from one sample in a study of T cell responses to AZD1222 COVID-19 vaccine. Assay used: immunoSEQ multiplex PCR; TCRdb lists only in-frame clones, some missing. The data contain roughly 180,000 clones, roughly nine tenths of them singletons. The source was peripheral blood, collected on day 0 of AZD1222 vaccination. These receptors were collected from an adult in good health. Each CDR3 is given with its conserved first and last residue. A D gene is named only where the DNA matches it firmly. The size entry is marked missing in some rows and otherwise reads once, few, many or a size class.

D: .
V: TRBV24-1
size: .
J: TRBJ1-5
DNA: TGTGCCACCAGTGAGATGGAACAGCCCCAGCATTTT
CDR3: CATSEMEQPQHF

D: .
V: TRBV21-1
size: .
J: TRBJ1-1
DNA: TGTGCCAGAAATGGGGTGATGGACACTGAAGCTTTCTTT
CDR3: CARNGVMDTEAFF

D: .
V: TRBV19
size: .
J: TRBJ2-3
DNA: TGTGCCAGTACTTCGTCCCTCGGGACAGATACGCAGTATTTT
CDR3: CASTSSLGTDTQYF

D: TRBD2
V: TRBV15
size: .
J: TRBJ2-2
DNA: TGTGCCACCATAGCGGGGGGGGCGAACACCGGGGAGCTGTTTTTT
CDR3: CATIAGGANTGELFF

D: .
V: TRBV2
size: few
J: TRBJ1-1
DNA: TGTGCCAGCAGTGTGAGAAGGACAACTTATGGGACTGAAGCTTTCTTT
CDR3: CASSVRRTTYGTEAFF

D: .
V: TRBV6-4
size: .
J: TRBJ1-1
DNA: TGTGCCAGCAGTCTTGAGGGGGGGAACACTGAAGCTTTCTTT
CDR3: CASSLEGGNTEAFF

D: .
V: TRBV4-1
size: .
J: TRBJ1-2
DNA: TGCGCCAGCAGCGAGGGGTTTGGCGGCTATGGCTACACCTTC
CDR3: CASSEGFGGYGYTF

D: .
V: TRBV18
size: .
J: TRBJ1-4
DNA: TGTGCCTCTTCAGGAGGGAATGAAAAACTGTTTTTT
CDR3: CASSGGNEKLFF

D: .
V: TRBV9
size: once
J: TRBJ1-2
DNA: TGTGCCAGCAGCGTAGGGTCATTAGGGCCCTATGGCTACACCTTC
CDR3: CASSVGSLGPYGYTF

D: .
V: TRBV1
size: few
J: TRBJ1-5
DNA: TGCACCAGCAGCCGTAGACAGGGAGATAGCAATCAGCCCCAGCATTTT
CDR3: CTSSRRQGDSNQPQHF

D: .
V: TRBV11-1
size: .
J: TRBJ2-7
DNA: TGTGCCAGCAGCTTATGGCAGGGCCACGAGCAGTACTTC
CDR3: CASSLWQGHEQYF

D: .
V: TRBV6-5
size: few
J: TRBJ1-2
DNA: TGTGCCAGCAGTTACGGCCGAGGGGTTAACTATGGCTACACCTTC
CDR3: CASSYGRGVNYGYTF

D: .
V: TRBV3-1/TRBV3-2
size: .
J: TRBJ2-5
DNA: TGTGCCAGCAGCCACCGGCTCGGCCAAGAGACCCAGTACTTC
CDR3: CASSHRLGQETQYF

D: TRBD2
V: TRBV9
size: .
J: TRBJ2-5
DNA: TGTGCCAGCAGCGTAGCCGGGACTAGTCAAGAGACCCAGTACTTC
CDR3: CASSVAGTSQETQYF

D: .
V: TRBV11-3
size: .
J: TRBJ2-2
DNA: TGTGCCAGCAGCTTAGGCAGGGGAGAAACCGGGGAGCTGTTTTTT
CDR3: CASSLGRGETGELFF

D: .
V: TRBV9
size: .
J: TRBJ2-5
DNA: TGTGCCAGCAGCCCGCCGGGACGGGGGGCTCTGGAGACCCAGTACTTC
CDR3: CASSPPGRGALETQYF

D: TRBD2
V: TRBV5-4
size: .
J: TRBJ2-1
DNA: TGTGCCAGCAGCTCGCGGTCTAGCGGCAATGAGCAGTTCTTC
CDR3: CASSSRSSGNEQFF

D: TRBD1
V: TRBV24-1
size: .
J: TRBJ1-5
DNA: TGTGCCACCAGTGATTCCGGGACAGAGCCGTATCAGCCCCAGCATTTT
CDR3: CATSDSGTEPYQPQHF

D: .
V: TRBV3-1/TRBV3-2
size: .
J: TRBJ2-5
DNA: TGTGCCAGCAGCCTCGGCAGGGCAAATCGTCGGTCCCAGTACTTC
CDR3: CASSLGRANRRSQYF

D: .
V: TRBV6-1
size: once
J: TRBJ1-2
DNA: TGTGCCAGCAGTGAAATGCGCTATGGCTACACCTTC
CDR3: CASSEMRYGYTF

D: TRBD2
V: TRBV7-6
size: .
J: TRBJ2-3
DNA: TGTGCCAGCAGCAACTTCGGACTAGCGGGGTCGGATACGCAGTATTTT
CDR3: CASSNFGLAGSDTQYF

D: TRBD1
V: TRBV18
size: .
J: TRBJ1-1
DNA: TGTGCCAGCAGGGGACAGAGCAACACTGAAGCTTTCTTT
CDR3: CASRGQSNTEAFF

D: TRBD1
V: TRBV27
size: .
J: TRBJ2-7
DNA: TGTGCCAGCAGTCGACCCGGGACAGCGGACGAGCAGTACTTC
CDR3: CASSRPGTADEQYF